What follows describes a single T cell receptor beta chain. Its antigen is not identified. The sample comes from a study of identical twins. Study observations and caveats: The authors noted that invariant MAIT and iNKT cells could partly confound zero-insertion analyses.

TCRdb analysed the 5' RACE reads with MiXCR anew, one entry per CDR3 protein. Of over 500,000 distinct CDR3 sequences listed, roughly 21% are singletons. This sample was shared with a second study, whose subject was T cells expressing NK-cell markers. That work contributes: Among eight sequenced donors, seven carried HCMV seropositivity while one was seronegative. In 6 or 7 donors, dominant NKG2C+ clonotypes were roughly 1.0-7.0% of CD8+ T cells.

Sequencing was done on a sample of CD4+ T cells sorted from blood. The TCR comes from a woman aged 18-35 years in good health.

CDR3 sequence reads: CASRISGDKLRDTQYF. Written as DNA, the CDR3 is TGCGCCAGCAGGATCTCTGGGGACAAACTTAGGGATACGCAGTATTTT. The chain employs TRBV5-1 and TRBJ2-3; perhaps TRBD1 as D (6 bases). Germline assignment: CDR1 SGHRS and CDR2 YFSETQ. The length of the CDR3 is 16 residues. The germline V and J ends were trimmed by 5 bases and 6 bases, with 22 bases remaining between them. The entire variable domain, with the rest obtained from reference TRBV5-1 and TRBJ2-3, is as follows: KAGVTQTPRYLIKTRGQQVTLSCSPISGHRSVSWYQQTPGQGLQFLFEYFSETQRNKGNFPGRFSGRQFSNSRSEMNVSTLELGDSALYLCASRISGDKLRDTQYFGPGTRLTVL.